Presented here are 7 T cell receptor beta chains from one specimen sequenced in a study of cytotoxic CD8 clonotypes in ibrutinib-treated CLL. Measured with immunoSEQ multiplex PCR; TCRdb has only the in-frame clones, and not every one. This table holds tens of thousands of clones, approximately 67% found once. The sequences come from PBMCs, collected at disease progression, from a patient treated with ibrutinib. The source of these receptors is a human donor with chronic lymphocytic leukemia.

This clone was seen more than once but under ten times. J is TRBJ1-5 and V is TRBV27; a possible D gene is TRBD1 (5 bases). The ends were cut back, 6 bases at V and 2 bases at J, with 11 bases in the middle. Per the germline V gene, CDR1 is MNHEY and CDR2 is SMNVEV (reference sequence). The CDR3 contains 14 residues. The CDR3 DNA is TGTGCCAGCAGGCGGCAAGGGGGCAATCAGCCCCAGCATTTT. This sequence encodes CASRRQGGNQPQHF.

The CDR3: CASSIDGQGNNQPQHF. For the CDR3, the DNA is TGTGCCAGTAGTATAGATGGACAGGGTAACAATCAGCCCCAGCATTTT. The J gene is TRBJ1-5, the V gene TRBV19, with 8 bases aligning to TRBD1. Trimming cost V 0 bases and J 3 bases; bases outside gene matches: 4. The CDR3 loop spans 16 amino acids. Germline lookup yields CDR1 LNHDA and CDR2 SQIVND (reference sequence).

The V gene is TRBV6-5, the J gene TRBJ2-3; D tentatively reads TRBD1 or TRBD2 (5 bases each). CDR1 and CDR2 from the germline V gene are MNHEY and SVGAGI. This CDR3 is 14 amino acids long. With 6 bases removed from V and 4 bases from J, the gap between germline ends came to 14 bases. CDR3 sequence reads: CASSRGAVSDTQYF. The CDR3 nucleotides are TGTGCCAGCAGCCGAGGGGCGGTATCAGATACGCAGTATTTT.

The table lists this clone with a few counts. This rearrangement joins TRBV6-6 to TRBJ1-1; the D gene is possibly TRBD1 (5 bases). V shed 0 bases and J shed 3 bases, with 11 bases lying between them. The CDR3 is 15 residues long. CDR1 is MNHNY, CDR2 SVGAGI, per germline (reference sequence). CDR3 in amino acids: CASSYSRTGHTEAFF. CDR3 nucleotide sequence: TGTGCCAGCAGTTACTCGAGGACGGGACACACTGAAGCTTTCTTT.

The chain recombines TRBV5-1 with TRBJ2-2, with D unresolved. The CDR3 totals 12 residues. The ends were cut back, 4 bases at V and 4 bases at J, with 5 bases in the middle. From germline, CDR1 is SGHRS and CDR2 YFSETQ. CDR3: CASSDLTGELFF. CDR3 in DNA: TGCGCCAGCAGCGACCTCACCGGGGAGCTGTTTTTT.

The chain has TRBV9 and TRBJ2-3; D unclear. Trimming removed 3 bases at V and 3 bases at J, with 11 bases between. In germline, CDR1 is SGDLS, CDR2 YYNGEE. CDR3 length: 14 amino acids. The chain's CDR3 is CASSDGLLTDTQYF. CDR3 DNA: TGTGCCAGCAGCGATGGGTTACTTACAGATACGCAGTATTTT.

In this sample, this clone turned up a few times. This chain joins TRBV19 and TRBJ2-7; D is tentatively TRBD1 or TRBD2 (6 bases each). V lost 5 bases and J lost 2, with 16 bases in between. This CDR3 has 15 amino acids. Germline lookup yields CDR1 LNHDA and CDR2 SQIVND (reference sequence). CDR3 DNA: TGTGCCAGTAGTTTTGGTGGAGGGACACCCTACGAGCAGTACTTC. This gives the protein CASSFGGGTPYEQYF.